The 21 T cell receptor beta chains below were found in one sample sequenced in a study of T-cell reconstitution after alpha-beta-depleted transplantation in children. Unique molecular identifiers were built into the TCRbeta library. TCRdb redid the calling of the PCR reads with MiXCR, one entry per CDR3 protein. The sample records some 180,000 distinct CDR3 sequences, about 7% being singletons. Sequencing was performed on PBMCs, taken before TCRalphabeta/CD19-depleted stem cell transplant. The receptors come from a boy aged 2-9 years with acute lymphoblastic leukemia, due to receive a stem cell transplant.

The chain employs TRBV28 and TRBJ1-5, with D maybe TRBD1 (5 bases). This CDR3 comprises 14 residues. The ends were cut back, 6 bases at V and 2 bases at J, with 11 bases in the middle. Germline CDR1 and CDR2: MDHEN and SYDVKM. CDR3 amino acids: CASRLGAGNQPQHF. DNA of the CDR3: TGTGCCAGCAGACTAGGGGCGGGCAATCAGCCCCAGCATTTT.

This clonotype was seen a few times. V usage is TRBV28 and J usage is TRBJ2-3; a possible D gene is TRBD2 (5 bases). Trimming took off 6 bases at V and 8 bases at J, with 15 bases between the two ends. Germline assignment: CDR1 MDHEN and CDR2 SYDVKM. This CDR3 spans 13 amino acids. The CDR3 sequence: CASRLLGRGTQYF. The DNA of the CDR3 is TGTGCCAGCAGGCTTTTGGGTCGGGGTACGCAGTATTTT.

This clonotype was seen at least ten times. The V gene is TRBV15, the J gene TRBJ2-7; 9 bases fit TRBD1. The CDR3 runs to 14 residues. Per germline, CDR1 LNHNV and CDR2 YYDKDF (reference sequence). J lost 0 bases, V lost 5 bases, and 2 bases had no gene match. The DNA for the CDR3 is TGTGCCACCAGCCCGGGACAGGGCTCCTACGAGCAGTACTTC. It codes for CATSPGQGSYEQYF.

This clonotype was detected a few times. The rearrangement joins TRBV18 to TRBJ1-2, with TRBD1 identical over 7 bases. J was trimmed by 3 bases and V by 4 bases; bases with no gene match: 2. The CDR3 covers 13 residues. The germline CDR1 and CDR2 sequences are KGHSH and LQKENI. CDR3 DNA sequence: TGTGCCAGCTCACAGGGGGCAGACTATGGCTACACCTTC. It translates to CASSQGADYGYTF.

This clonotype showed up just a few times. The chain uses TRBV5-5 and TRBJ2-5; D call uncertain. This CDR3 is 14 amino acids long. CDR1 is SGHKS and CDR2 is YYEKEE in the germline V gene (reference sequence). The V gene lost 0 bases and the J gene lost 1 base, with 7 bases spanning the gap. The CDR3 loop reads CASSLVGFQETQYF. The CDR3 DNA sequence: TGTGCCAGCAGCTTGGTTGGGTTCCAAGAGACCCAGTACTTC.

This clonotype was counted ten times or more. The chain recombines TRBV5-4 with TRBJ2-5; TRBD1 aligns across 9 bases. Germline CDR1 reads SGHNT; CDR2 reads YYREEE (reference sequence). J gave up 5 bases and V 2 bases, and 7 bases lay outside the gene matches. The CDR3 consists of 15 residues. The CDR3 is CASSFRTGVAETQYF. The CDR3 nucleotides are TGTGCCAGCAGCTTTAGGACAGGGGTGGCGGAGACCCAGTACTTC.

In its sample, this clonotype was seen many times. The chain links TRBV7-9 to TRBJ1-2; no reliable D call. CDR3 length: 14 amino acids. Trimming pared 5 bases from V and 2 bases from J, leaving 12 bases between. Germline V gene lookup returns CDR1 SEHNR and CDR2 FQNEAQ (reference sequence). CDR3 DNA: TGTGCCAGCAGCCCCAGCGGCACAAACTATGGCTACACCTTC. Translating it yields CASSPSGTNYGYTF.

This clonotype was counted between two and nine times. This chain joins TRBV28 and TRBJ2-7, with 8 bases lining up with TRBD2. Germline V gene sequence: CDR1 MDHEN, CDR2 SYDVKM. The CDR3 runs 14 residues. V was pared by 5 bases and J by 8 bases, with 11 bases of the junction left unmatched. The CDR3 coding sequence is TGTGCCAGCAGTAAAGGGACTAGTAACGACAAGCAGTACTTC. This translates into CASSKGTSNDKQYF.

In its sample, this clonotype was seen many times. The genes are TRBV20-1 and TRBJ2-5, with a tentative D call TRBD2 (6 bases). This CDR3 is 13 amino acids long. Germline V gene data show CDR1 as DFQATT and CDR2 as SNEGSKA (reference sequence). Trimming shortened V by 5 bases and J by 5 bases, and 15 bases separated the two germline ends. The CDR3 DNA reads TGCAGTGCTGTTCTAGCGTACAAGGAGACCCAGTACTTC. This codes for CSAVLAYKETQYF.

There are many counts of this clonotype. The V call is TRBV7-9, the J call TRBJ2-7; 7 bases agree with TRBD1. Per the germline V gene, CDR1 is SEHNR and CDR2 is FQNEAQ (reference sequence). This CDR3 is built from 15 residues. Trimming at V came to 1 base and at J to 0 bases, leaving 3 bases not matched to a gene. In DNA, the CDR3 is TGTGCCAGCAGCTTAGAACAGGGGAGCTCCTACGAGCAGTACTTC. Protein: CASSLEQGSSYEQYF.

This chain uses TRBV6-2 or TRBV6-3 with TRBJ2-5; no clear D. CDR1 MNHEY and CDR2 SVGEGT come from the germline V gene. This CDR3 contains 12 residues. V was pared by 5 bases and J by 2 bases, with 6 bases between. The CDR3: CASSPLQETQYF. DNA of the CDR3: TGTGCCAGCAGTCCACTTCAAGAGACCCAGTACTTC.

The rearrangement joins TRBV28 to TRBJ1-2; D gene uncertain. V lost 9 bases to trimming and J lost 2 bases, with 28 bases between them. This CDR3 contains 18 residues. Germline assignment: CDR1 MDHEN and CDR2 SYDVKM. The CDR3 DNA sequence: TGTGCCAGTACCACCTTTATAGTAGGGTCCGGAGAGAACTATGGCTACACCTTC. Amino acid sequence: CASTTFIVGSGENYGYTF.

This clonotype was picked up a small number of times. This chain joins TRBV5-5 and TRBJ2-7; D uncertain. With 2 bases removed from V and 7 bases from J, the gap between germline ends came to 16 bases. Per germline, CDR1 SGHKS and CDR2 YYEKEE (reference sequence). The CDR3 covers 14 residues. CDR3 loop: CASSFVPVGFEQYF. The CDR3 nucleotides are TGTGCCAGCAGCTTCGTTCCCGTCGGGTTTGAGCAGTACTTC.

This clonotype turned up a few times. V gene TRBV6-5 combines with J gene TRBJ2-1; TRBD2 agrees at 7 bases. Germline V gives CDR1 MNHEY, CDR2 SVGAGI. V gave up 0 bases and J gave up 5 bases; unmatched junction bases: 7. The CDR3 spans 16 residues. In DNA, the CDR3 is TGTGCCAGCAGTTACTCGATTGTGGGAGGGAACAATGAGCAGTTCTTC. This gives the protein CASSYSIVGGNNEQFF.

This clonotype was found many times. The chain is built from TRBV28 and TRBJ1-5; D ambiguous. Trimming left V 2 bases short and J 0 bases short, with 8 bases between. This CDR3 region has 15 residues. Germline loops: CDR1 MDHEN, CDR2 SYDVKM. Here the CDR3 DNA reads TGTGCCAGCAGTTTACCCCGGGATAGCAATCAGCCCCAGCATTTT. Translated, it gives CASSLPRDSNQPQHF.

This clonotype was seen at least ten times. The chain employs TRBV11-2 and TRBJ2-1, with D possibly TRBD2 on 5 matching bases. The germline V gene has CDR1 SGHAT and CDR2 FQNNGV. This CDR3 spans 13 amino acids. V shed 3 bases and J shed 8 bases, with 11 bases lying between them. CDR3 amino acids: CASSLELGHEQFF. The CDR3 nucleotides are TGTGCCAGCAGCTTGGAACTAGGTCATGAGCAGTTCTTC.

This clonotype was counted at least ten times. A read error may be the cause here, since a much bigger clone is one base away. The J gene is TRBJ2-1, the V gene TRBV14, with TRBD1 matching over 11 bases. This CDR3 has 14 amino acids. Germline V gene lookup returns CDR1 SGHDN and CDR2 FVKESK. This CDR3 is CASSQWTGGNDQFF. CDR3 bases: TGTGCCAGCAGCCAATGGACAGGGGGCAATGATCAGTTCTTC. The entire variable domain, with the rest obtained from reference TRBV14 and TRBJ2-1, is as follows: EAGVTQFPSHSVIEKGQTVTLRCDPISGHDNLYWYRRVMGKEIKFLLHFVKESKQDESGMPNNRFLAERTGGTYSTLKVQPAELEDSGVYFCASSQWTGGNDQFFGPGTRLTVL.

This clonotype has ten or more counts. The V gene is TRBV2, the J gene TRBJ2-5; 10 nucleotides align to TRBD2. Germline CDR1 SNHLY, CDR2 FYNNEI. The CDR3 totals 15 residues. The ends lost 6 bases at V and 1 base at J; junction bases unmatched: 5. The CDR3 sequence: CASRKLAGSQETQYF. The CDR3 nucleotides are TGTGCCAGCAGGAAACTAGCGGGGAGCCAAGAGACCCAGTACTTC.

This clonotype has only one observation. J is TRBJ2-7 and V is TRBV6-1, with no clear D. The CDR3 is 14 amino acids. Germline V gene data show CDR1 as MNHNS and CDR2 as SASEGT. V gave up 0 bases and J gave up 2 bases, with 8 bases separating them. Written as DNA, the CDR3 is TGTGCCAGCAGTGAAGCCCCAGGTCCCTACGAGCAGTACTTC. This gives the protein CASSEAPGPYEQYF.

The table lists this clonotype with many counts. This sequence joins TRBV5-1 and TRBJ2-5, with TRBD2 matching over 12 bases. V gave up 3 bases and J gave up 5 bases; unmatched junction bases: 8. The germline CDR1 and CDR2 sequences are SGHRS and YFSETQ. This CDR3 is 16 amino acids long. The CDR3 loop reads CASSSRTSGVLETQYF. The CDR3, as DNA: TGCGCCAGCAGCTCCCGGACTAGCGGGGTACTGGAGACCCAGTACTTC. Drawing the rest from reference TRBV5-1 and TRBJ2-5, the complete variable domain is KAGVTQTPRYLIKTRGQQVTLSCSPISGHRSVSWYQQTPGQGLQFLFEYFSETQRNKGNFPGRFSGRQFSNSRSEMNVSTLELGDSALYLCASSSRTSGVLETQYFGPGTRLLVL.

The chain links TRBV20-1 to TRBJ2-7; 13 nucleotides align to TRBD2. There are 16 residues in the CDR3. Looked up from germline, CDR1 is DFQATT and CDR2 is SNEGSKA (reference sequence). The V segment lost 6 bases and the J segment 7 bases; nucleotides outside the gene matches: 15. The CDR3 DNA follows: TGCAGTGCCTTAAAAGCCGGGACTAGCGGGGCGGGAGAGCAGTACTTC. It specifies CSALKAGTSGAGEQYF.